The 19 T cell receptor beta chains below come from one sample, sequenced in a study of blood T cell repertoires in COVID-19. Assay used: immunoSEQ multiplex PCR; TCRdb lists only in-frame clones, some missing. The sample holds around 30,000 clones, approximately 67% seen once. Sequencing was carried out using peripheral blood. These receptor sequences come from a human donor in a cohort sampled during active COVID-19.

J is TRBJ1-2 and V is TRBV11-2; TRBD1 might be the D (6 bases). The ends were cut back, 10 bases at V and 7 bases at J, with 19 bases in the middle. CDR1 is SGHAT and CDR2 is FQNNGV in the germline V gene. This CDR3 has 13 amino acids. CDR3 sequence reads: CATRDVLRGGYTF. CDR3 in DNA: TGTGCCACCCGGGACGTGCTCAGGGGTGGCTACACCTTC. Supplemented by reference TRBV11-2 and TRBJ1-2, the full variable domain reads EAGVAQSPRYKIIEKRQSVAFWCNPISGHATLYWYQQILGQGPKLLIQFQNNGVVDDSQLPKDRFSAERLKGVDSTLKIQPAKLEDSAVYLCATRDVLRGGYTFGSGTRLTVV.

The rearrangement uses TRBV2 and TRBJ1-5, with a possible D match to TRBD1 (6 bases). V shed 4 bases and J shed 5 bases, with 15 bases lying between them. This CDR3 contains 15 residues. Germline lookup yields CDR1 SNHLY and CDR2 FYNNEI. CDR3 sequence (DNA): TGTGCCAGCAGTGGCGACAGGAGTGAAGATCAGCCCCAGCATTTT. Amino acid sequence: CASSGDRSEDQPQHF. The variable domain in full, completed from reference TRBV2 and TRBJ1-5, reads EPEVTQTPSHQVTQMGQEVILRCVPISNHLYFYWYRQILGQKVEFLVSFYNNEISEKSEIFDDQFSVERPDGSNFTLKIRSTKLEDSAMYFCASSGDRSEDQPQHFGDGTRLSIL.

This chain joins TRBV25-1 and TRBJ2-2; D is perhaps TRBD2 (7 bases). This CDR3 region has 16 residues. The ends were cut back, 4 bases at V and 7 bases at J, with 19 bases in the middle. CDR1 and CDR2 from the germline V gene are MGHDK and SYGVNS. Here the CDR3 reads CASSGGGFTEIGELFF. Here the CDR3 DNA reads TGTGCCAGCAGTGGGGGGGGCTTTACAGAGATCGGGGAGCTGTTTTTT.

V usage is TRBV6-5 and J usage is TRBJ1-2; TRBD1 might be the D (5 bases). V was shortened by 6 bases and J by 8 bases, with 16 bases between the two germline ends. Per the germline V gene, CDR1 is MNHEY and CDR2 is SVGAGI. The CDR3 extends over 13 amino acids. This CDR3 reads CASRQTQGSGYTF. CDR3 in DNA: TGTGCCAGCAGACAAACCCAGGGATCGGGCTACACCTTC.

This chain uses TRBV3-1 (or the pseudogene TRBV3-2) with TRBJ2-3; tentatively, D is TRBD2 (5 bases). The CDR3 length is 14 residues. Germline CDR1 and CDR2: LGHDT and YNNKEL (reference sequence). Trimming took 2 bases from V and 2 from J, leaving 8 bases between them. The CDR3, as DNA: TGTGCCAGCAGCCAAAGCGGTTCCACAGATACGCAGTATTTT. Its protein is CASSQSGSTDTQYF.

The gene calls are TRBV7-2 and TRBJ2-5, with TRBD2 identical over 11 bases. The V gene end was trimmed by 2 bases and the J gene end by 1 base; junction bases not matched to a gene: 0. CDR1 and CDR2 from the germline V gene are SGHTA and FQGNSA. The CDR3 loop spans 15 amino acids. The CDR3 reads CASSLLAGGQETQYF. The CDR3 DNA reads TGTGCCAGCAGCTTACTAGCGGGGGGCCAAGAGACCCAGTACTTC.

The V and J genes are TRBV18 and TRBJ1-3; D is unclear. V lost 0 bases, J lost 0 bases, and 9 bases lay in between. Germline V CDR1 and CDR2: KGHSH, LQKENI. The CDR3 is made up of 16 amino acids. DNA for the CDR3: TGTGCCAGCTCACCACCGTTCAGTTCCTCTGGAAACACCATATATTTT. As protein: CASSPPFSSSGNTIYF.

The CDR3 sequence: CASSQVSGPYEQYF. CDR3 nucleotides: TGCGCCAGCAGCCAAGTCTCAGGGCCCTACGAGCAGTACTTC. The V call is TRBV4-3, the J call TRBJ2-7; D is perhaps TRBD1 (5 bases). This CDR3 spans 14 amino acids. V lost 1 base and J 2 bases, leaving 9 bases between the germline ends. CDR1 and CDR2 (germline): LGHNA, YSLEER.

This clone has only a few counts. The genes are TRBV7-2 and TRBJ2-3; tentatively, D is TRBD2 (6 bases). The CDR3 has 14 amino acids. Trimming removed 1 base at V and 5 bases at J, with 10 bases between. Germline values: CDR1 SGHTA, CDR2 FQGNSA. The CDR3 is CASSLVGGVDTQYF. As DNA, the CDR3 is TGTGCCAGCAGCTTAGTTGGCGGGGTAGATACGCAGTATTTT.

The J gene is TRBJ2-5, the V gene TRBV4-3; 13 positions match TRBD2. This CDR3 has 16 residues. Germline lookup yields CDR1 LGHNA and CDR2 YSLEER. The trim removed 2 bases at V and 2 bases at J, leaving 2 bases unmatched. The CDR3 DNA sequence: TGCGCCAGCAGCCAAACACTAGCGGGGGGGCAAGAGACCCAGTACTTC. Protein: CASSQTLAGGQETQYF.

This clone was observed a few times. The rearrangement joins TRBV15 to TRBJ2-5, with D perhaps matching TRBD2 (5 bases). Germline CDR1 LNHNV, CDR2 YYDKDF (reference sequence). There are 15 residues in the CDR3. Between the trimmed V and J ends, which lost 1 base and 2 bases, there was a span of 11 bases. CDR3 in amino acids: CATSRARAEQETQYF. DNA for the CDR3: TGTGCCACCAGCAGAGCGCGGGCGGAACAAGAGACCCAGTACTTC.

The chain has TRBV7-9 and TRBJ2-1, with D maybe TRBD2 (5 bases). Germline CDR1 is SEHNR and CDR2 is FQNEAQ (reference sequence). V was trimmed by 5 bases and J by 6 bases, leaving 17 bases between them. The CDR3 covers 15 residues. This CDR3 reads CASSPVGSSGNEQFF. In DNA, the CDR3 is TGTGCCAGCAGCCCCGTCGGCTCGAGCGGCAATGAGCAGTTCTTC. The variable domain in full, with the rest retrieved from reference TRBV7-9 and TRBJ2-1, is DTGVSQNPRHKITKRGQNVTFRCDPISEHNRLYWYRQTLGQGPEFLTYFQNEAQLEKSRLLSDRFSAERPKGSFSTLEIQRTEQGDSAMYLCASSPVGSSGNEQFFGPGTRLTVL.

The chain employs TRBV7-9 and TRBJ2-7, with D tentatively TRBD1 (6 bases). The germline V gene encodes CDR1 SEHNR and CDR2 FQNEAQ (reference sequence). V was clipped by 1 base and J by 0 bases, with 10 bases between them. The CDR3 covers 15 residues. The CDR3, as DNA: TGTGCCAGCAGCTTAGACGGCAGGGGCTCCTACGAGCAGTACTTC. Its protein is CASSLDGRGSYEQYF.

The V gene is TRBV19, the J gene TRBJ1-6; the D gene is possibly TRBD1 (6 bases). In germline, CDR1 is LNHDA, CDR2 SQIVND (reference sequence). V was trimmed by 5 bases and J by 17 bases, leaving 16 bases between them. This CDR3 spans 12 amino acids. Here the CDR3 DNA reads TGTGCCAGTAGTGGCCCGGACAGTTTGATCCACTTT. Translation: CASSGPDSLIHF. The full variable domain, rest sourced from reference TRBV19 and TRBJ1-6, is DGGITQSPKYLFRKEGQNVTLSCEQNLNHDAMYWYRQDPGQGLRLIYYSQIVNDFQKGDIAEGYSVSREKKESFPLTVTSAQKNPTAFYLCASSGPDSLIHFGNGTRLTVT.

The CDR3 bases are TGTGCCAGCAGGGGGACAGGGAGGTACAATGAGCAGTTCTTC. It specifies CASRGTGRYNEQFF. The chain carries TRBV7-9 and TRBJ2-1, with 9 bases fitting TRBD1. The trim removed 6 bases at V and 4 bases at J, leaving 4 bases unmatched. From germline, CDR1 is SEHNR and CDR2 FQNEAQ (reference sequence). This CDR3 is 14 amino acids long.

The chain carries TRBV5-1 and TRBJ2-1, with TRBD2 as a possible D gene (6 bases). Germline assignment: CDR1 SGHRS and CDR2 YFSETQ. The CDR3 has 13 residues. The V end was cut by 4 bases, the J end by 9 bases, with 14 bases between. The CDR3 sequence: CASSDSLGGEQFF. The DNA for the CDR3 is TGCGCCAGCAGCGATTCATTGGGAGGTGAGCAGTTCTTC.

This sequence joins TRBV30 and TRBJ1-2, with D tentatively TRBD1 (5 bases). The CDR3 length is 12 residues. The germline CDR1 and CDR2 sequences are GTSNPN and SVGIG (reference sequence). V lost 4 bases, J lost 1 base, and 7 bases lay in between. CDR3 region: CAWTQDNYGYTF. The CDR3 region has the DNA TGTGCCTGGACACAGGATAACTATGGCTACACCTTC.

The chain uses TRBV2 and TRBJ2-1, with D unresolved. The CDR3 is 14 residues long. The germline V gene encodes CDR1 SNHLY and CDR2 FYNNEI. V lost 7 bases and J lost 0, with 10 bases in between. The CDR3 loop reads CASIAVSSYNEQFF. In nucleotides, the CDR3 is TGTGCCAGCATTGCAGTAAGCTCCTACAATGAGCAGTTCTTC. Combining the CDR3 with reference TRBV2 and TRBJ2-1 gives the whole variable domain EPEVTQTPSHQVTQMGQEVILRCVPISNHLYFYWYRQILGQKVEFLVSFYNNEISEKSEIFDDQFSVERPDGSNFTLKIRSTKLEDSAMYFCASIAVSSYNEQFFGPGTRLTVL.

This chain connects TRBV24-1 to TRBJ2-1, with 7 bases matching TRBD2. With V trimmed by 5 bases and J by 0 bases, 6 bases remained unmatched. The CDR3 contains 16 residues. CDR1 KGHDR and CDR2 SFDVKD come from the germline V gene. The CDR3 DNA reads as TGTGCCACCAGTGGTTCTAGCGGAAGCTCCTACAATGAGCAGTTCTTC. It translates to CATSGSSGSSYNEQFF.